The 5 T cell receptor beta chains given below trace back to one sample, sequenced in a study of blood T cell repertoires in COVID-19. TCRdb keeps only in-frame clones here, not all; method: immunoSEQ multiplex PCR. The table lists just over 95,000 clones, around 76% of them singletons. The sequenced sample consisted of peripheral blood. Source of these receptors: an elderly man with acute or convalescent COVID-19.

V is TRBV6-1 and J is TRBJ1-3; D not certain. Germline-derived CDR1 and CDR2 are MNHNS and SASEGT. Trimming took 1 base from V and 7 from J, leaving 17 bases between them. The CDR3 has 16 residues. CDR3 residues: CASSEERVRVSNTIYF. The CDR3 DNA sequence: TGTGCCAGCAGTGAAGAGAGAGTACGAGTATCGAACACCATATATTTT.

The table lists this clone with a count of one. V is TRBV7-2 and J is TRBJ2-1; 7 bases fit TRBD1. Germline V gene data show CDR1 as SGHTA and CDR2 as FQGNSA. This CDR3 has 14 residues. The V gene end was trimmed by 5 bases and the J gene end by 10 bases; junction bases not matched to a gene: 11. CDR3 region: CASSPRGQVEEQFF. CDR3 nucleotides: TGTGCCAGCAGCCCAAGGGGGCAGGTCGAAGAGCAGTTCTTC. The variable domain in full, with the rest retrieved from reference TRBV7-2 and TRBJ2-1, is GAGVSQSPSNKVTEKGKDVELRCDPISGHTALYWYRQSLGQGLEFLIYFQGNSAPDKSGLPSDRFSAERTGGSVSTLTIQRTQQEDSAVYLCASSPRGQVEEQFFGPGTRLTVL.

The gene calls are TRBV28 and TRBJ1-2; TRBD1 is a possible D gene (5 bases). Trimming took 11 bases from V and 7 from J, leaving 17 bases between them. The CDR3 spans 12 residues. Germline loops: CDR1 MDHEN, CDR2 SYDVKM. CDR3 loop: CASGGGALGYTF. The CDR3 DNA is TGTGCCTCCGGGGGAGGGGCACTTGGCTACACCTTC.

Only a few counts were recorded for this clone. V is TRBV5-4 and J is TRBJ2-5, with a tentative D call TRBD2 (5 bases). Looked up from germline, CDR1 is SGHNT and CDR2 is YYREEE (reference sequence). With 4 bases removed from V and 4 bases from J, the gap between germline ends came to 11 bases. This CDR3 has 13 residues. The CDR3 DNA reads TGTGCCAGCAGCCCCGGACTCGTAGAGACCCAGTACTTC. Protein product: CASSPGLVETQYF.

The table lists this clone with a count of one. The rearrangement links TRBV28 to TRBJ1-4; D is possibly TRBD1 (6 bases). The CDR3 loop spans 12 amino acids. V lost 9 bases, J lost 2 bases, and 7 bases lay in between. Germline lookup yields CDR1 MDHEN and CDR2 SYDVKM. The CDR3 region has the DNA TGTGCCAGTAGGGGGACTAATGAAAAACTGTTTTTT. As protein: CASRGTNEKLFF.